This entry lists 30 T cell receptor beta chains sequenced from one sample in a study of cytomegalovirus exposure and HLA in healthy donors. The PCR ran on 60 Vbeta and 13 Jbeta primers. This table comes from immunoSEQ multiplex PCR, and its TCRdb copy is limited to in-frame clones, with some not included. This sample has a few hundred thousand clones, with roughly 80% found just once. Input material: PBMCs. The receptors were sampled from a woman between 25 and 40 years old in good health and CMV-seronegative.

The gene calls are TRBV4-1 and TRBJ2-3; TRBD2 agrees at 10 bases. The CDR3 totals 16 residues. Germline CDR1 and CDR2: MGHRA and YSYEKL. V shed 0 bases, J shed 4 bases, and the junction held 4 bases outside the gene matches. The CDR3: CASSQEASGRADTQYF. In nucleotides, the CDR3 is TGCGCCAGCAGCCAAGAAGCCAGCGGGAGGGCAGATACGCAGTATTTT.

This rearrangement joins TRBV4-2 to TRBJ2-1; TRBD2 matches at 8 bases. Germline lookup yields CDR1 LGHNA and CDR2 YNFKEQ. The CDR3 totals 18 residues. V shed 1 base, J shed 1 base, and the junction held 9 bases outside the gene matches. The CDR3 coding sequence is TGTGCCAGCAGCCAAGTGTCGGGGGGGCCGGGTTCCTACAATGAGCAGTTCTTC. Protein sequence: CASSQVSGGPGSYNEQFF.

The count of this clone is one. This rearrangement joins TRBV27 to TRBJ2-7, with TRBD2 as a possible D gene (7 bases). The germline V gene encodes CDR1 MNHEY and CDR2 SMNVEV (reference sequence). CDR3 length: 14 amino acids. Trimming cost V 3 bases and J 2 bases, with 11 bases left between them. The CDR3 spells CASSLGGPPYEQYF. The DNA of the CDR3 is TGTGCCAGCAGTTTGGGGGGGCCCCCCTACGAGCAGTACTTC.

The rearrangement uses TRBV5-1 and TRBJ2-2, with D perhaps TRBD1 (6 bases). The CDR3 runs 15 residues. Deletions cut 0 bases from V and 5 bases from J, with 11 bases between. Germline V gene lookup returns CDR1 SGHRS and CDR2 YFSETQ. CDR3 region: CASSLGIGQTGELFF. The CDR3 region has the DNA TGCGCCAGCAGCTTGGGCATAGGACAGACCGGGGAGCTGTTTTTT.

V usage is TRBV18 and J usage is TRBJ2-7; perhaps TRBD1 as D (5 bases). CDR1 is KGHSH, CDR2 LQKENI, per germline. Trimming left V 0 bases short and J 2 bases short, with 11 bases between. There are 15 residues in the CDR3. The CDR3 nucleotides read TGTGCCAGCTCACCACCAATACGACAGCCCTACGAGCAGTACTTC. Its protein product is CASSPPIRQPYEQYF.

This chain links TRBV5-1 with TRBJ1-1, with D hard to call. V was cut by 4 bases and J by 10 bases, with 17 bases left in between. This CDR3 is 13 amino acids long. Germline values: CDR1 SGHRS, CDR2 YFSETQ. The DNA for the CDR3 is TGCGCCAGCAGCCCCCGGTCAGAGGGAACAGCTTTCTTT. This codes for CASSPRSEGTAFF.

In its sample, this clone was seen a few times. The rearrangement joins TRBV25-1 to TRBJ1-1; maybe TRBD1 (5 bases). The CDR3 consists of 15 residues. V was clipped by 2 bases and J by 1 base, with 11 bases between them. Germline CDR1 reads MGHDK; CDR2 reads SYGVNS. CDR3 residues: CASSELQGSNTEAFF. The CDR3 DNA reads TGTGCCAGCAGTGAACTGCAGGGTTCGAACACTGAAGCTTTCTTT. The full variable domain, rest sourced from reference TRBV25-1 and TRBJ1-1, is EADIYQTPRYLVIGTGKKITLECSQTMGHDKMYWYQQDPGMELHLIHYSYGVNSTEKGDLSSESTVSRIRTEHFPLTLESARPSHTSQYLCASSELQGSNTEAFFGQGTRLTVV.

This clone was detected only a few times. The chain recombines TRBV5-6 with TRBJ2-7, with D unresolved. Trimming cost V 4 bases and J 3 bases, with 17 bases left between them. The CDR3 covers 15 residues. From germline, CDR1 is SGHDT and CDR2 YYEEEE. The CDR3, as DNA: TGTGCCAGCAGCCCCTCCCGCCCGAGAGACTACGAGCAGTACTTC. This sequence encodes CASSPSRPRDYEQYF. Based on the CDR3 plus reference TRBV5-6 and TRBJ2-7, the full variable domain is DAGVTQSPTHLIKTRGQQVTLRCSPKSGHDTVSWYQQALGQGPQFIFQYYEEEERQRGNFPDRFSGHQFPNYSSELNVNALLLGDSALYLCASSPSRPRDYEQYFGPGTRLTVT.

The chain joins TRBV5-1 to TRBJ1-1, with D unresolved. The germline V gene encodes CDR1 SGHRS and CDR2 YFSETQ. This CDR3 has 15 residues. Trimming took 0 bases from V and 2 from J, leaving 11 bases between them. The CDR3 region is CASSLVFSGNTEAFF. The CDR3 nucleotides read TGCGCCAGCAGCTTGGTATTTTCGGGTAACACTGAAGCTTTCTTT.

V gene TRBV11-1 combines with J gene TRBJ2-7; 9 bases are a match to TRBD2. J gave up 6 bases and V 1 base, and 7 bases lay outside the gene matches. The V gene's germline CDR1 is SGHAT and CDR2 FQDESV (reference sequence). CDR3 length: 15 residues. The CDR3 sequence: CASSLGGGAIGEQYF. CDR3 nucleotides: TGTGCCAGCAGCTTAGGCGGGGGGGCCATCGGCGAGCAGTACTTC.

The chain couples TRBV6-5 to TRBJ1-1; D is uncertain. V was trimmed by 10 bases and J by 5 bases, leaving 17 bases between them. CDR3 length: 13 amino acids. Germline lookup yields CDR1 MNHEY and CDR2 SVGAGI. The CDR3 sequence is CATLLGRDTEAFF. Written as DNA, the CDR3 is TGTGCCACCCTCCTGGGGAGAGATACTGAAGCTTTCTTT.

This sequence joins TRBV20-1 and TRBJ2-5; D may be TRBD2 (5 bases). CDR1 is DFQATT, CDR2 SNEGSKA, per germline (reference sequence). V gave up 5 bases and J gave up 5 bases, with 9 bases separating them. CDR3 length: 11 amino acids. In DNA, the CDR3 is TGCAGTGCTGGCGGCGGGGAGACCCAGTACTTC. This encodes CSAGGGETQYF.

The rearrangement links TRBV6-6 to TRBJ1-5, with 8 bases matching TRBD1. The CDR3 covers 14 residues. Trimming removed 6 bases from V and 5 bases from J; junction bases left unmatched: 6. Germline CDR1 and CDR2: MNHNY and SVGAGI (reference sequence). The CDR3, as DNA: TGTGCCAGCAGCGGACAGGGCCCCTATCAGCCCCAGCATTTT. It yields the protein CASSGQGPYQPQHF.

The J gene is TRBJ2-1, the V gene TRBV30; 8 bases line up with TRBD2. The trim removed 0 bases at V and 9 bases at J, leaving 7 bases unmatched. Germline V lookup: CDR1 GTSNPN, CDR2 SVGIG (reference sequence). The CDR3 has 14 amino acids. Written as DNA, the CDR3 is TGTGCCTGGAGTGTAAGTAGCGGGATTACTGAGCAGTTCTTC. Translation: CAWSVSSGITEQFF.

This clone was counted once. This chain links TRBV7-9 with TRBJ2-7; TRBD1 might be the D (7 bases). Looked up from germline, CDR1 is SEHNR and CDR2 is FQNEAQ (reference sequence). This CDR3 contains 12 residues. Trimming removed 8 bases at V and 2 bases at J, with 10 bases between. CDR3 amino acids: CASGRGAYEQYF. The CDR3 nucleotides are TGTGCCAGCGGCAGGGGGGCCTACGAGCAGTACTTC.

The chain combines TRBV7-7 with TRBJ2-5; TRBD2 agrees at 7 bases. This CDR3 has 12 residues. CDR1 is SSHAT and CDR2 is FNYEAQ in the germline V gene (reference sequence). CDR3 in DNA: TGTGCTAGCCTCGGGGGGTCAAAGACCCAGTACTTC. Its protein is CASLGGSKTQYF.

The chain joins TRBV19 to TRBJ2-4; TRBD1 is a possible D gene (5 bases). The germline gives CDR1 LNHDA, CDR2 SQIVND (reference sequence). The CDR3 runs to 14 residues. V gave up 7 bases and J gave up 4 bases, with 14 bases separating them. This CDR3 is CASKSRQKKNIQYF. CDR3 DNA: TGTGCCAGTAAGTCGAGACAGAAGAAAAACATTCAGTACTTC.

This chain uses TRBV7-9 with TRBJ2-7, with D perhaps matching TRBD1 (6 bases). Trimming cost V 3 bases and J 1 base, with 16 bases left between them. The CDR3 has 16 residues. Germline V CDR1 and CDR2: SEHNR, FQNEAQ (reference sequence). The CDR3 DNA reads as TGTGCCAGCAGCTTTGGGTACAGGGTAGAATCCTACGAGCAGTACTTC. Its translation: CASSFGYRVESYEQYF.

The V and J genes are TRBV7-9 and TRBJ1-4, with D perhaps TRBD1 (5 bases). V gave up 1 base and J gave up 7 bases, with 13 bases separating them. This CDR3 is built from 15 residues. Germline V lookup: CDR1 SEHNR, CDR2 FQNEAQ (reference sequence). CDR3 in DNA: TGTGCCAGCAGCTTAGAAATAGGGGTTGGTGAAAAACTGTTTTTT. Translated, it gives CASSLEIGVGEKLFF.

This clone appeared a few times. The CDR3 sequence is CASSLEAAGANVLTF. CDR3 DNA: TGCGCCAGCAGCCTGGAGGCGGCTGGGGCCAACGTCCTGACTTTC. The chain is built from TRBV5-1 and TRBJ2-6, with D perhaps matching TRBD2 (5 bases). Trimming pared 4 bases from V and 2 bases from J, leaving 10 bases between. Germline assignment: CDR1 SGHRS and CDR2 YFSETQ. This CDR3 has 15 residues.

In its sample, this clone was seen once. The J gene is TRBJ1-5, the V gene TRBV28; D is unresolved. The germline V gene has CDR1 MDHEN and CDR2 SYDVKM. V was shortened by 3 bases and J by 9 bases, with 12 bases between the two germline ends. CDR3 length: 13 residues. The CDR3 here is CASSFGRGPPQHF. The CDR3 nucleotides are TGTGCCAGCAGTTTCGGTCGGGGTCCGCCCCAGCATTTT.

This clone was counted a single time. Other DNA sequences in this specimen translate into the identical CDR3. The chain employs TRBV4-1 and TRBJ1-2; TRBD1 matches 11 bases. The germline V gene has CDR1 MGHRA and CDR2 YSYEKL. The length of the CDR3 is 14 residues. The junction had 5 bases not matched to a gene; V was cut back by 4 bases and J by 7 bases. CDR3 bases: TGCGCCAGCAGCCGCCCAGGGACAGGGGGTGGCTACACCTTC. Translation: CASSRPGTGGGYTF.

This chain connects TRBV5-6 to TRBJ1-2; 7 bases agree with TRBD1. CDR3 length equals 12 residues. J gave up 7 bases and V 5 bases, and 5 bases lay outside the gene matches. Germline V CDR1 and CDR2: SGHDT, YYEEEE. The CDR3 here is CASSIQGPGYTF. The CDR3 DNA reads as TGTGCCAGCAGTATACAGGGGCCTGGCTACACCTTC.

This clone was observed a few times. The chain has TRBV27 and TRBJ2-7; D is possibly TRBD2 (7 bases). The CDR3 runs 16 residues. Germline values: CDR1 MNHEY, CDR2 SMNVEV (reference sequence). The ends were cut back, 6 bases at V and 6 bases at J, with 24 bases in the middle. The chain's CDR3 is CASSWGLGRGPPEQYF. The DNA of the CDR3 is TGTGCCAGCAGCTGGGGGCTTGGGAGGGGCCCTCCCGAGCAGTACTTC.

V gene TRBV18 combines with J gene TRBJ2-7; 15 bases are a match to TRBD2. V shed 3 bases, J shed 2 bases, and the junction held 5 bases outside the gene matches. The CDR3 consists of 17 residues. Germline-derived CDR1 and CDR2 are KGHSH and LQKENI. CDR3 nucleotides: TGTGCCAGCTCACCGGGACTAGCGGGGGGACTTACCTACGAGCAGTACTTC. This sequence encodes CASSPGLAGGLTYEQYF.

The rearrangement uses TRBV7-9 and TRBJ2-3; TRBD1 aligns across 8 bases. Germline CDR1 and CDR2: SEHNR and FQNEAQ (reference sequence). Germline trimming cut 1 base from V and 2 bases from J; bases unmatched to any gene: 8. The CDR3 consists of 17 residues. For the CDR3, the DNA is TGTGCCAGCAGCTTAGGTCCAGGGGGCCTGAACACAGATACGCAGTATTTT. Translated, it gives CASSLGPGGLNTDTQYF.

This clone was found a few times. The DNA for the CDR3 is TGTGCTAGTGGTTTCCCCCCAGCAGGGAGGACCACTGAAGCTTTCTTT. It translates to CASGFPPAGRTTEAFF. The genes are TRBV12-5 and TRBJ1-1; D is possibly TRBD1 (5 bases). The V and J ends lost 3 bases and 4 bases respectively, with 18 bases between them. The CDR3 sequence is 16 residues long. Germline CDR1 and CDR2: LGHNT and FRNRAP.

The V call is TRBV18, the J call TRBJ2-7, with 9 bases fitting TRBD1. V trimming: 0 bases; J trimming: 3 bases; junction bases outside the gene matches: 3. Germline CDR1 reads KGHSH; CDR2 reads LQKENI. The CDR3 sequence is 15 residues long. The CDR3 nucleotides read TGTGCCAGCTCACCACCCGGGACAGGGAACTACGAGCAGTACTTC. It yields the protein CASSPPGTGNYEQYF. Full variable domain (outside the CDR3, taken from reference TRBV18 and TRBJ2-7): NAGVMQNPRHLVRRRGQEARLRCSPMKGHSHVYWYRQLPEEGLKFMVYLQKENIIDESGMPKERFSAEFPKEGPSILRIQQVVRGDSAAYFCASSPPGTGNYEQYFGPGTRLTVT.

The chain combines TRBV28 with TRBJ2-7; 9 bases agree with TRBD1. The CDR3 is 14 residues long. CDR1 and CDR2 from the germline V gene are MDHEN and SYDVKM. Losses at the gene ends were 3 bases for V and 3 bases for J; bases not matched to a gene: 3. The CDR3 protein is CASSLGQGNYEQYF. CDR3 sequence (DNA): TGTGCCAGCAGTTTGGGACAGGGAAACTACGAGCAGTACTTC. Variable domain in full (rest from reference TRBV28 and TRBJ2-7): DVKVTQSSRYLVKRTGEKVFLECVQDMDHENMFWYRQDPGLGLRLIYFSYDVKMKEKGDIPEGYSVSREKKERFSLILESASTNQTSMYLCASSLGQGNYEQYFGPGTRLTVT.

The chain has TRBV5-6 and TRBJ1-1; D remains unclear. Trimming stripped 3 bases from V and 1 base from J, with 13 bases between. Germline CDR1 reads SGHDT; CDR2 reads YYEEEE. This CDR3 is 15 amino acids long. The CDR3: CASSSTFRENTEAFF. The CDR3 DNA is TGTGCCAGCAGCTCGACATTTCGCGAGAACACTGAAGCTTTCTTT.